This record concerns one T cell receptor beta chain sequence. The data were obtained in a study of blood T cell repertoires in COVID-19. The study drew participants aged about 18 to 95 years from approximately 23 US areas. Authors' processing steps: Amplification of reference gene primers provided the estimated nucleated cell counts. Assay: immunoSEQ multiplex PCR; the TCRdb copy retains only in-frame clones and omits some. V, J and clone size reflect that table, while D and trimming were determined from the DNA. The sample records about 250,000 clones, 70% to 90% being singletons. The CDR3 loop spans 14 amino acids. V was clipped by 5 bases and J by 7 bases, with 15 bases between them. Germline V CDR1 and CDR2: MNHEY, SVGAGI.

Sample: PBMCs or T cells enriched from blood (not recorded which). This chain uses TRBV6-5 with TRBJ1-5; the D gene is possibly TRBD1 (6 bases). The TCR originated in a woman aged 50 to 60 with acute COVID-19. The CDR3 sequence: CASSPGGAHQPQHF. CDR3 nucleotide sequence: TGTGCCAGCAGTCCGGGGGGGGCGCACCAGCCCCAGCATTTT.